This TCR beta chain was captured by sequencing in a study of T cell responses to AZD1222 COVID-19 vaccine. Overall study results and limits: With dominance at 160-218 and 743-854, vaccine-associated CD4 TCRs spanned spike. The donors showed a predominance of white British ancestry and of females, with possible underestimation of clonal diversity. Baseline serostatus was positive in only six or seven AZD1222 recipients.

Clones were sequenced by immunoSEQ multiplex PCR, and TCRdb holds only the in-frame ones, with some missing. The profile shows roughly 120,000 clones, about 90% of them singletons. Germline-derived CDR1 and CDR2 are MNHEY and SVGAGI. CDR3 length: 13 amino acids. Trimming removed 8 bases at V and 8 bases at J, with 18 bases between. Comment on this clone: What it binds is unknown.

The clonotype comes from an adult in good health. Specimen: peripheral blood, collected on day 0 of AZD1222 vaccination. The V gene is TRBV6-5, the J gene TRBJ1-2; D is unclear. In DNA form, the CDR3 reads TGTGCCAGCTCGTCTGGGGTAGCCGACGGCTACACCTTC. Residues: CASSSGVADGYTF.